The source of this T cell receptor beta chain is a study of T cell repertoires in cytomegalovirus infection. Study overall: Use of recently identified HLA-C-restricted and well-studied HLA-B-restricted CMV epitopes was part of the study. TCR beta signatures that were public indicated CMV infection and matching HLA type. Study-wide findings and caveats: Ex vivo, HLA-C-restricted CMV-specific TCR beta clonotypes prevailed over the rest of the response.

A note on this clonotype: The antigen remains undetermined.

MiXCR, applied by TCRdb to the reads, yields one record per CDR3 protein. The sample lists 600,000 to 700,000 distinct CDR3 sequences, roughly a third occurring once. The germline V gene has CDR1 MNHEY and CDR2 SMNVEV (reference sequence). Germline trimming cut 6 bases from V and 4 bases from J; bases unmatched to any gene: 6. The CDR3 sequence is 14 residues long. The gene calls are TRBV27 and TRBJ1-3, with 7 bases lining up with TRBD1. Sequenced material: cultured PBMCs, taken from culture after CMV antigen stimulation. The sequence derives from a human donor in good health (CMV status not recorded). Some clones in this sample may be carry-over from other donors' samples. As DNA, the CDR3 is TGTGCCAGCAGACCGACAGGGTACGGAAACACCATATATTTT. Protein: CASRPTGYGNTIYF.